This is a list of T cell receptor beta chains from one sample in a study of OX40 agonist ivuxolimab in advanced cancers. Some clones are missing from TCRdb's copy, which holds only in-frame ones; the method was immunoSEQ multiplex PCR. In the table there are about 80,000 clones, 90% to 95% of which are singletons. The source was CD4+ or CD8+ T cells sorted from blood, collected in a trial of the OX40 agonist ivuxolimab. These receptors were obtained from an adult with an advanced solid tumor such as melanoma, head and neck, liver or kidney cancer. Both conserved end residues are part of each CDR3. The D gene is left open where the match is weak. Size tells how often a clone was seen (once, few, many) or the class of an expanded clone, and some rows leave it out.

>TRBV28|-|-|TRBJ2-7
TGTGCCAGCAGAACAATACGGACAGCCTACTACGAGCAGTACTTC
CASRTIRTAYYEQYF
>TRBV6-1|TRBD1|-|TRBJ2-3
TGTGCCAGCAGTCACACCGGGACAGGCACAGATACGCAGTATTTT
CASSHTGTGTDTQYF
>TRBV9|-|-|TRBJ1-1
TGTGCCAGCAGCGTATCTAGGGCCGGGGACGCTGAAGCTTTCTTT
CASSVSRAGDAEAFF
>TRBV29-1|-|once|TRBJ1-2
TGCAGCGACCTAACAGCTAACTATGGCTACACCTTC
CSDLTANYGYTF
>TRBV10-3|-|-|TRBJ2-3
TGTGCCATCAGTGAGGTTTGGCGGGAAACACGGAACTTCACAGATACGCAGTATTTT
CAISEVWRETRNFTDTQYF
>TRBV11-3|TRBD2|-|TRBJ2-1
TGTGCCAGCAGTCTCGGACTAGCGGAGCAGTTCTTC
CASSLGLAEQFF
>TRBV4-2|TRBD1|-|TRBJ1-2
TGTGCCAGCAGCGCATGGGGACAGGGAAGATTTTATGGCTACACCTTC
CASSAWGQGRFYGYTF
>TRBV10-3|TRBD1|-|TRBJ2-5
TGTGCCATCAGTGAGTCGATTATCCATGACAGGGTGGAAGAGACCCAGTACTTC
CAISESIIHDRVEETQYF
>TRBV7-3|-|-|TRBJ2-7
TGTGCCAGCAGCGCGCTACGAGTGCCCTACGAGCAGTACTTC
CASSALRVPYEQYF
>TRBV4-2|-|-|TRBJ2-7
TGTGCCAGCAGCCAAGAGGGCAGGGGGGGGTACGAGCAGTACTTC
CASSQEGRGGYEQYF
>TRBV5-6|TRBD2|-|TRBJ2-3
TGTGCCAGCAGCTTGGCAACTAGCGGGAGGGCAGATACGCAGTATTTT
CASSLATSGRADTQYF
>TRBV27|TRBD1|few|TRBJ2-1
TGTGCCAGCAGTACCACTCCGGACAGGTACAATGAGCAGTTCTTC
CASSTTPDRYNEQFF
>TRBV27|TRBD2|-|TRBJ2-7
TGTGCCAGCAGTTTACTTACTAGCGGGAGGGCCCCGGCCTACGAGCAGTACTTC
CASSLLTSGRAPAYEQYF
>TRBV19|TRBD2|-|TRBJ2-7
TGTGCCAGTAAACCTAGCGGGCCGACCTACGAGCAGTACTTC
CASKPSGPTYEQYF
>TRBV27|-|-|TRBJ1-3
TGTGCCAGCAGCCCCTTGACAGGTCTCTCAGGAAACACCATATATTTT
CASSPLTGLSGNTIYF
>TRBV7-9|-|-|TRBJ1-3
TGTGCCACCGCCGGGACGGCCAGCTCTGGAAACACCATATATTTT
CATAGTASSGNTIYF
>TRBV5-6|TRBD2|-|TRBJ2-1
TGTGCCAGCAGCTTGGCTAGCGGGAGGGTCAATGAGCAGTTCTTC
CASSLASGRVNEQFF